This T cell receptor beta chain stems from a study of radiation and T cells in renal cell carcinoma. At the level of the study: Nephrectomy followed 15 Gy stereotactic body radiation by 4 weeks. Findings and caveats of the study: Baseline intratumoral clonotype presence is unknown without pretreatment biopsies. In blood, top tumor clones expanded by 2 weeks, shrinking by 4.

The CDR3 runs 14 residues. The V segment lost 5 bases and the J segment 5 bases; nucleotides outside the gene matches: 9. Germline V gene lookup returns CDR1 SGHTA and CDR2 FQGNSA. Data came from immunoSEQ multiplex PCR; TCRdb stores just in-frame clones and leaves some out. The repertoire includes 120,000 or so clones, 88% of them detected once, and nearly 6% sits in the top ten. As to time point: blood 2 weeks post-SBRT. Treatment reported: 15 Gy SBRT to primary tumor, nephrectomy 4 weeks later. As regards this clone: Its antigen is unidentified.

This receptor was identified in a woman in her seventies with renal cell carcinoma. The starting material was blood, obtained from a patient whose treatment included radiotherapy and nephrectomy. The chain combines TRBV7-2 with TRBJ2-7; 7 nucleotides match TRBD1. CDR3: CASSPDRVPHEQYF. As DNA, the CDR3 is TGTGCCAGCAGCCCTGACAGGGTCCCTCACGAGCAGTACTTC.